This T cell receptor beta chain was identified during a study of T-cell memory formation after mild COVID-19. TCRdb ran MiXCR on the 5' RACE reads and lists one entry per CDR3 protein. The sample carries roughly 100,000 distinct CDR3 sequences, over 15% recorded once. This clonotype has a count of ten or more. Germline-derived CDR1 and CDR2 are MNHNS and SASEGT. V lost 7 bases, J lost 3 bases, and 15 bases stayed unmatched. This CDR3 spans 16 amino acids. The sequenced sample consisted of PBMCs or a T cell subset sorted from them (not recorded which). The sequence came from an adult woman who had mild COVID-19 (a few samples of this study predate the infection). Cell type and time point are not known. The rearrangement uses TRBV6-1 and TRBJ2-7; 7 nucleotides agree with TRBD1. Here the CDR3 reads CASMFDHRGGNYEQYF. CDR3 sequence (DNA): TGTGCCAGCATGTTCGATCACAGGGGTGGAAACTACGAGCAGTACTTC.